These 3 T cell receptor beta chains share one sample of origin, sequenced in a study of response to subunit inactivated influenza vaccine. TCRdb reprocessed the RT-PCR reads with MiXCR, giving one entry per CDR3 protein. The table lists around 300,000 distinct CDR3 sequences, approximately 23% of them singletons, with 10% in the top ten. Material: PBMCs from blood, obtained about 20 months after vaccination. These receptors originate from a man between 50 and 69 years old who received an inactivated influenza vaccine.

CDR3 bases: TGTGCCAGCAGTCTGATACTAGCGGGAGGCTACAATGAGCAGTTCTTC. This codes for CASSLILAGGYNEQFF. The chain combines TRBV27 with TRBJ2-1; 12 bases agree with TRBD2. Germline trimming cut 5 bases from V and 3 bases from J; bases unmatched to any gene: 5. Germline CDR1 reads MNHEY; CDR2 reads SMNVEV (reference sequence). The CDR3 is 16 amino acids.

The table lists this clonotype with a few counts. This sequence joins TRBV6-2 or TRBV6-3 and TRBJ1-2; possibly TRBD1 for D (6 bases). Between the trimmed V and J ends, which lost 4 bases and 6 bases, there was a span of 9 bases. Germline-derived CDR1 and CDR2 are MNHEY and SVGEGT. CDR3 length equals 12 residues. As DNA, the CDR3 is TGTGCCAGCAGTTTTCGGACAGATGGCTACACCTTC. Translated: CASSFRTDGYTF.

This clonotype was picked up a small number of times. The rearrangement joins TRBV14 to TRBJ2-3; D may be TRBD1 (6 bases). The CDR3 contains 16 residues. CDR1 SGHDN and CDR2 FVKESK come from the germline V gene. V was shortened by 2 bases and J by 2 bases, with 14 bases between the two germline ends. The CDR3 region is CASSQFGTRTTDTQYF. CDR3 sequence (DNA): TGTGCCAGCAGCCAATTTGGGACAAGGACCACAGATACGCAGTATTTT.